This is a list of T cell receptor beta chains from one sample in a study of blood T cell repertoires in COVID-19. Only in-frame clones appear in the TCRdb table, and some are missing; sequencing was by immunoSEQ multiplex PCR. Of roughly 80,000 clones in the sample, 70% to 80% were seen once. The specimen sequenced was peripheral blood. The receptors come from a man in his 70s with active or convalescent COVID-19. The CDR3 runs from the conserved cysteine through the conserved F or W. Each record gives: V gene, D gene, clone size, J gene, CDR3 length, CDR3 protein, CDR3 DNA. D genes are given only for firm matches. Clone size is not always given. Where it is, it says once, few, many or a class for expanded clones.

V gene: TRBV7-9; D gene: .; clone size: .; J gene: TRBJ1-4; CDR3 length: 14; CDR3 protein: CASSEGQANEKLFF; CDR3 DNA: TGTGCCAGCAGCGAGGGACAAGCAAATGAAAAACTGTTTTTT
V gene: TRBV2; D gene: .; clone size: few; J gene: TRBJ1-4; CDR3 length: 13; CDR3 protein: CASRREVNEKLFF; CDR3 DNA: TGTGCCAGCAGGAGGGAGGTCAATGAAAAACTGTTTTTT
V gene: TRBV7-9; D gene: TRBD2; clone size: .; J gene: TRBJ2-3; CDR3 length: 16; CDR3 protein: CASSFLSGGAGDTQYF; CDR3 DNA: TGTGCCAGCAGCTTCCTTAGCGGGGGGGCCGGAGATACGCAGTATTTT
V gene: TRBV7-9; D gene: .; clone size: .; J gene: TRBJ1-4; CDR3 length: 13; CDR3 protein: CASRQGGNEKLFF; CDR3 DNA: TGTGCCAGCAGGCAGGGTGGGAATGAAAAACTGTTTTTT
V gene: TRBV6-5; D gene: .; clone size: few; J gene: TRBJ1-6; CDR3 length: 12; CDR3 protein: CASLSFGSPLHF; CDR3 DNA: TGTGCCAGCCTCTCTTTCGGTTCACCCCTCCACTTT
V gene: TRBV7-9; D gene: TRBD1; clone size: .; J gene: TRBJ1-2; CDR3 length: 15; CDR3 protein: CASSSHGTGGGGYTF; CDR3 DNA: TGTGCCAGCAGCTCCCACGGGACAGGGGGAGGAGGCTACACCTTC
V gene: TRBV29-1; D gene: TRBD1; clone size: .; J gene: TRBJ2-5; CDR3 length: 14; CDR3 protein: CSTQGPGGEETQYF; CDR3 DNA: TGCAGCACGCAAGGGCCAGGGGGCGAGGAGACCCAGTACTTC
V gene: TRBV2; D gene: .; clone size: .; J gene: TRBJ2-3; CDR3 length: 13; CDR3 protein: CASSIAGPDTQYF; CDR3 DNA: TGTGCCAGCAGTATTGCGGGTCCAGATACGCAGTATTTT
V gene: TRBV19; D gene: .; clone size: .; J gene: TRBJ1-2; CDR3 length: 15; CDR3 protein: CASSTKTTGKFGYTF; CDR3 DNA: TGTGCCAGTAGTACGAAAACTACAGGGAAGTTTGGCTACACCTTC
V gene: TRBV24-1; D gene: .; clone size: .; J gene: TRBJ2-7; CDR3 length: 15; CDR3 protein: CATSDARAGRNEQYF; CDR3 DNA: TGTGCCACCAGTGATGCCCGTGCGGGGCGGAACGAGCAGTACTTC
V gene: TRBV7-9; D gene: TRBD1; clone size: .; J gene: TRBJ2-1; CDR3 length: 14; CDR3 protein: CATRTGDSYNEQFF; CDR3 DNA: TGTGCCACACGAACAGGGGACTCCTACAATGAGCAGTTCTTC
V gene: TRBV5-6; D gene: .; clone size: .; J gene: TRBJ2-5; CDR3 length: 13; CDR3 protein: CASSFDFQETQYF; CDR3 DNA: TGTGCCAGCAGCTTTGACTTCCAAGAGACCCAGTACTTC